The source of this T cell receptor (beta chain) is a study of blood T cell repertoires in COVID-19. About the research overall: Sites in the United States, Italy and Spain provided acute and convalescent COVID-19 samples. Nucleic acid was either cDNA or gDNA, and it came from T cells, B-cell-depleted T cells, or PBMCs.

How the authors handled the data: Estimated nucleated cell counts came from reference gene primer amplification. Method: immunoSEQ multiplex PCR; TCRdb's copy keeps in-frame clones and lacks some. V and J calls and clone size follow that table, whereas D and trimming were derived from the DNA. The sample carries 250,000 to 350,000 clones, roughly 87% recorded once. The CDR3 loop spans 16 amino acids. V lost 0 bases to trimming and J lost 2 bases, with 11 bases between them. Germline lookup yields CDR1 SGHRS and CDR2 YFSETQ. This clone has a handful of counts. The source of this sequence is a man between 18 and 29 years old with active or convalescent COVID-19. V and J are TRBV5-1 and TRBJ2-2; maybe TRBD2 (5 bases). The sequencing input was peripheral blood. The CDR3 loop is CASSLAAAVNTGELFF. The DNA for the CDR3 is TGCGCCAGCAGCTTGGCTGCAGCGGTAAACACCGGGGAGCTGTTTTTT.